This TCR beta chain is from a study of cytomegalovirus exposure and HLA in healthy donors. About the research overall: Ancestry clustering placed 81% of roughly 410 genotyped donors in the Caucasian-associated cluster.

Amplification used 60 Vbeta primers and 13 Jbeta primers. Repertoires were generated with immunoSEQ multiplex PCR, while TCRdb's copy carries only in-frame clones and drops some. This table holds about 200,000 clones, 83% found once. Study results and limitations: In an earlier analysis, about 87% or about 30%: the productive usage of most TCR beta V segments.

This clone appeared a few times. Its antigen is not identified. The V and J ends lost 6 bases and 4 bases respectively, with 11 bases between them. Germline V gene lookup returns CDR1 LGHNA and CDR2 YNFKEQ. CDR3 length equals 13 residues. Sequencing used PBMCs. V usage is TRBV4-2 and J usage is TRBJ2-3; D unresolved. The sequence was obtained from a girl aged 5 to 17 in good health and CMV-seronegative. Here the CDR3 reads CASRTPGADTQYF. CDR3 nucleotides: TGTGCCAGCAGGACCCCAGGCGCAGATACGCAGTATTTT.